This is a list of T cell receptor beta chains from one sample in a study of metastatic and nonmetastatic thyroid tumors. TCRdb reassembled clones from the PCR reads with MiXCR. The top ten hold roughly 10% of the sample, which has fewer than 20,000 clones, 34% seen once. Sequenced: tumor tissue. These receptors were collected from a male donor with papillary thyroid cancer or a benign thyroid nodule (not recorded which). Some clones in this sample may be carry-over from other donors' samples. Each CDR3 is given with its conserved first and last residue. A D gene is named only where the DNA matches it firmly. Clone size, where shown, is once, few, many, or a class for clones that have expanded.

D gene	clone size	V gene	J gene	CDR3 protein	CDR3 DNA
.	.	TRBV27	TRBJ1-1	CASSTDLFGNTEAFF	TGTGCCAGCAGTACGGACTTATTCGGGAACACTGAAGCTTTCTTT
.	few	TRBV10-1	TRBJ2-7	CASSEGGSPTYEQYF	TGCGCCAGCAGTGAGGGGGGGTCTCCGACCTACGAGCAGTACTTC
.	medium-sized	TRBV20-1	TRBJ2-5	CSASSGELYQETQYF	TGCAGTGCCAGTTCGGGAGAGCTGTACCAAGAGACCCAGTACTTC
.	.	TRBV20-1	TRBJ2-1	CSARGGGTLDHEQFF	TGCAGTGCTAGAGGAGGCGGGACCCTCGACCATGAGCAGTTCTTC
TRBD2	medium-sized	TRBV20-1	TRBJ2-1	CSARDPEAGSLNEQFF	TGCAGTGCTAGAGATCCCGAAGCGGGATCTCTCAATGAGCAGTTCTTC
.	.	TRBV6-1	TRBJ2-3	CASSENWATDTQYF	TGTGCCAGCAGTGAGAATTGGGCGACAGATACGCAGTATTTT
TRBD1	many	TRBV5-6	TRBJ2-3	CASSWGQGGTDTQYF	TGTGCCAGCAGCTGGGGACAGGGGGGCACAGATACGCAGTATTTT
TRBD1	few	TRBV29-1	TRBJ2-5	CSVERTGRETQYF	TGCAGCGTTGAACGGACAGGGCGCGAGACCCAGTACTTC
.	medium-sized	TRBV20-1	TRBJ2-7	CSAPVQGSSYEQYF	TGCAGTGCGCCGGTACAGGGCAGTAGCTACGAGCAGTACTTC
.	.	TRBV28	TRBJ1-2	CASSFQGPNYDYTF	TGTGCCAGCAGTTTCCAGGGGCCTAACTATGACTACACCTTC
TRBD1	medium-sized	TRBV20-1	TRBJ1-3	CSAPQQGSTTDTIYF	TGCAGTGCTCCCCAACAGGGGTCCACTACGGACACCATATATTTT
TRBD1	.	TRBV19	TRBJ1-5	CASSTDRGPNQPQHF	TGTGCCAGTAGTACTGACAGGGGCCCCAATCAGCCCCAGCATTTT
.	medium-sized	TRBV4-2	TRBJ1-4	CASSQDAGWDEKLFF	TGTGCCAGCAGCCAAGACGCGGGGTGGGATGAAAAACTGTTTTTT
TRBD2	many	TRBV7-9	TRBJ2-1	CASRVGRGTYNEQFF	TGTGCCAGCAGGGTGGGGCGGGGGACCTACAATGAGCAGTTCTTC
.	few	TRBV6-1	TRBJ2-2	CAGSENGDTGELFF	TGTGCCGGCAGTGAAAACGGGGACACCGGTGAGCTGTTTTTT
.	.	TRBV5-6	TRBJ2-1	CASSSTVGWYNEQFF	TGTGCCAGCAGCTCCACAGTGGGGTGGTACAATGAGCAGTTCTTC
.	.	TRBV2	TRBJ2-3	CASSERAGRVLATYTQYF	TGTGCCAGCAGTGAACGGGCGGGACGGGTTCTAGCCACGTATACGCAGTATTTT
TRBD1	many	TRBV10-3	TRBJ1-4	CAIRQGLGEKLFF	TGTGCCATCAGACAGGGGCTGGGTGAAAAACTGTTTTTT
TRBD2	many	TRBV20-1	TRBJ2-1	CSARDSGGDYNEQFF	TGCAGTGCTAGAGATTCGGGAGGGGACTACAATGAGCAGTTCTTC
.	.	TRBV5-1	TRBJ1-2	CDCSLNRRHYGYTF	TGCGACTGCAGCTTGAATCGGAGACACTATGGCTACACCTTC
.	medium-sized	TRBV5-1	TRBJ2-7	CASSLVLGSTYEQYF	TGCGCCAGCAGCTTGGTTTTAGGATCTACCTACGAGCAGTACTTC
TRBD1	many	TRBV24-1	TRBJ1-2	CATSDSQGARGYTF	TGTGCCACCAGTGACTCACAGGGGGCTCGCGGCTACACCTTC
.	.	TRBV12-3/TRBV12-4	TRBJ2-3	CASSSLRSEDHYTYTQYF	TGTGCCAGCAGTTCCCTGCGGAGCGAAGACCATTACACATATACGCAGTATTTT
TRBD1	medium-sized	TRBV2	TRBJ1-2	CASSTGTGSRYTF	TGTGCCAGCAGTACCGGGACAGGTAGCCGCTACACCTTC
TRBD2	many	TRBV29-1	TRBJ2-5	CSVLLGLAEETQYF	TGCAGCGTTCTTCTAGGACTAGCGGAAGAGACCCAGTACTTC
.	few	TRBV5-1	TRBJ1-1	CASSFITGMGAEAFF	TGCGCCAGCAGCTTCATAACGGGAATGGGCGCTGAAGCTTTCTTT
.	.	TRBV13	TRBJ1-2	CASSLGRGGYTF	TGTGCCAGCAGCTTGGGTAGGGGCGGCTACACCTTC
TRBD2	.	TRBV19	TRBJ2-7	CASSHGTSGEQYF	TGTGCCAGTAGTCACGGGACTAGCGGCGAGCAGTACTTC
.	few	TRBV20-1	TRBJ2-2	CCARDYRARAGELFF	TGCTGTGCTAGAGATTACCGGGCACGCGCCGGGGAGCTGTTTTTT
TRBD1	many	TRBV14	TRBJ1-6	CASSPGTGSPLHF	TGTGCCAGCAGCCCCGGGACAGGATCACCCCTCCACTTT
.	.	TRBV2	TRBJ1-5	CASRGQEVSEPQHF	TGTGCCAGCAGGGGGCAGGAGGTTAGTGAGCCCCAGCATTTT
TRBD1	.	TRBV11-1	TRBJ1-1	CASSLSSGQPNTEAFF	TGTGCCAGCAGCTTGTCTTCGGGACAGCCGAACACTGAAGCTTTCTTT
.	few	TRBV6-1	TRBJ2-5	CASRLQRTSQETQYF	TGTGCCAGCCGACTCCAGCGGACCTCTCAAGAGACCCAGTACTTC
.	.	TRBV7-2	TRBJ2-2	CASSFASTGELFF	TGTGCCAGCAGCTTTGCTAGCACCGGGGAGCTGTTTTTT
.	.	TRBV20-1	TRBJ1-4	CSAVPTGDDEGEKLFF	TGCAGTGCCGTGCCGACGGGGGATGACGAGGGTGAAAAACTGTTTTTT
.	.	TRBV20-1	TRBJ2-7	CSAQRASASSYEQYF	TGCAGTGCTCAGAGGGCTAGCGCTAGCTCCTACGAGCAGTACTTC
.	medium-sized	TRBV6-1	TRBJ2-1	CASSLTLGNEQFF	TGTGCCAGCAGTCTGACCCTAGGCAATGAGCAGTTCTTC
.	medium-sized	TRBV6-1	TRBJ1-6	CATAGTHNSPLHF	TGTGCCACCGCCGGGACTCATAATTCACCCCTCCACTTT
.	.	TRBV11-3	TRBJ1-1	CASSLGTMNTEAFF	TGTGCCAGCAGCTTAGGTACTATGAACACTGAAGCTTTCTTT
.	few	TRBV25-1	TRBJ2-7	CASSESWGLYEQYF	TGTGCCAGCAGTGAGTCTTGGGGTCTCTACGAGCAGTACTTC